This entry is about one T cell receptor beta chain. Method: immunoSEQ multiplex PCR; TCRdb's copy keeps in-frame clones and lacks some. The data hold 55,000 to 70,000 clones, with around 87% observed a single time. This sample stems from a study of blood T cell repertoires in COVID-19. About the study: Specimens from acute and convalescent COVID-19 originated in the United States, Italy and Spain. PBMCs, B-cell-depleted T cells, or T cells provided the cDNA or gDNA that made up the material.

Germline CDR1 SNHLY, CDR2 FYNNEI. The CDR3 totals 15 residues. With 2 bases removed from V and 2 bases from J, the gap between germline ends came to 13 bases. This clonotype was sampled from a man aged 55 to 70 with active or convalescent COVID-19. Source material: peripheral blood. J is TRBJ2-7 and V is TRBV2; perhaps TRBD1 as D (5 bases). CDR3 amino acids: CASSERGTKTYEQYF. CDR3 nucleotides: TGTGCCAGCAGTGAAAGGGGAACAAAAACCTACGAGCAGTACTTC.